This T cell receptor (beta chain) is from a study of vaccination and CD4 T cells after COVID-19. In regard to this clonotype: Its antigen remains unknown.

Germline trimming cut 6 bases from V and 2 bases from J; bases unmatched to any gene: 7. Germline CDR1 MNHNS, CDR2 SASEGT. The CDR3 extends over 14 amino acids. CD4+ T cells that had been cultured provided DNA sequenced with the Oncomine TCR Beta short-read assay. Each CDR3 protein is one row after TCRdb ran MiXCR on the PCR reads. This table has some 11,000 distinct CDR3 sequences, 69% appearing once. Treatment meaning: roughly ten-day PBMC culture with coronavirus spike peptide pools or control peptides (ViraFEST assay). J is TRBJ2-7 and V is TRBV6-1, with 7 bases matching TRBD1. Sequences were obtained from CD4+ T cells from blood, cultured in vitro. This TCR came from a human donor who had recovered from COVID-19. The CDR3: CASRRRQGAYEQYF. The CDR3 DNA follows: TGTGCCAGCAGACGCCGACAGGGCGCCTACGAGCAGTACTTC.